The clone carrying this T cell receptor (beta chain) is medium-sized by frequency. Its antigen is not identified. CDR1 and CDR2 (germline): ENHRY, SYGVKD. This CDR3 contains 16 residues. This entry is derived from a study of T cell clusters in autoimmune cytopenias. Study-wide background: Per sample, median TRB depth was about 48,000 reads, yielding a median about 2,500 distinct clonotypes. General study findings and limits: TRB repertoire shifts in secondary cytopenia and chronic lymphocytic leukemia mostly reflected lymphoma, not autoimmunity. Comparing secondary cytopenia with chronic lymphocytic leukemia showed no cluster-lack signature, apparently masked by lymphoma repertoire.

TRB rearrangements were amplified by touch-down multiplex PCR with mixed TRB-A/B primers. TCRdb re-called the multiplex PCR reads and catalogs CDR3 proteins one per entry, DNA excluded. The data show a few thousand distinct CDR3 sequences, and the top ten clones hold 21%. TRB amplification used approximately 250 ng of peripheral blood genomic DNA. This clonotype originated in a human donor with an autoimmune cytopenia or autoimmune hepatitis (not recorded which). The V and J genes are TRBV10-3 and TRBJ2-1; the D gene TCRdb calls, TRBD2, cannot be checked with no DNA. Sequencing was performed on peripheral blood. This CDR3 reads CAISGTSGDSYNEQFF.